This passage covers 24 T cell receptor beta chains from one sample sequenced in a study of cytomegalovirus exposure and HLA in healthy donors. Researchers ran the PCR with 60 Vbeta and 13 Jbeta primers. Clones were sequenced by immunoSEQ multiplex PCR, and TCRdb holds only the in-frame ones, with some missing. The profile shows over 130,000 clones, around 81% of them singletons. Sample: PBMCs. The receptors here all came from a man in his fifties in good health and CMV-seronegative.

This sequence joins TRBV30 and TRBJ1-6; 7 bases line up with TRBD1. With 0 bases clipped from V and 6 bases from J, the junction kept 5 bases outside the gene matches. Germline assignment: CDR1 GTSNPN and CDR2 SVGIG (reference sequence). The CDR3 sequence is 15 residues long. CDR3 DNA: TGTGCCTGGAGTGTACGGGGACAGCTTAATTCACCCCTCCACTTT. It is translated as CAWSVRGQLNSPLHF.

J is TRBJ1-5 and V is TRBV29-1; TRBD1 might be the D (5 bases). Between the trimmed V and J ends, which lost 5 bases and 0 bases, there was a span of 11 bases. In germline, CDR1 is SQVTM, CDR2 ANQGSEA. This CDR3 contains 14 residues. In nucleotides, the CDR3 is TGCAGCGTTCGGGACTTGGATAGCAATCAGCCCCAGCATTTT. Amino acid sequence: CSVRDLDSNQPQHF.

The rearrangement joins TRBV5-1 to TRBJ2-1; tentatively, D is TRBD2 (5 bases). Germline V gene sequence: CDR1 SGHRS, CDR2 YFSETQ. There are 12 residues in the CDR3. V was pared by 5 bases and J by 7 bases, with 10 bases between. Here the CDR3 DNA reads TGCGCCAGCAGGCTGACGGGGAATGAGCAGTTCTTC. It specifies CASRLTGNEQFF. Looking up the rest from reference TRBV5-1 and TRBJ2-1 gives the full variable domain: KAGVTQTPRYLIKTRGQQVTLSCSPISGHRSVSWYQQTPGQGLQFLFEYFSETQRNKGNFPGRFSGRQFSNSRSEMNVSTLELGDSALYLCASRLTGNEQFFGPGTRLTVL.

The chain recombines TRBV6-1 with TRBJ1-1; maybe TRBD1 (6 bases). From germline, CDR1 is MNHNS and CDR2 SASEGT. V was pared by 5 bases and J by 1 base, with 8 bases between. CDR3 length equals 13 residues. The CDR3 loop is CASSQTGNTEAFF. CDR3 nucleotide sequence: TGTGCCAGCAGTCAGACAGGGAACACTGAAGCTTTCTTT.

The chain joins TRBV4-2 to TRBJ1-1, with a possible D match to TRBD1 (5 bases). The germline gives CDR1 LGHNA, CDR2 YNFKEQ. The CDR3 is made up of 12 amino acids. Deletions cut 10 bases from V and 5 bases from J, with 14 bases between. In nucleotides, the CDR3 is TGTGCCACGGGGGGGTTAACTACTGAAGCTTTCTTT. This gives the protein CATGGLTTEAFF.

This rearrangement joins TRBV19 to TRBJ2-7; 10 positions agree with TRBD1. Per germline, CDR1 LNHDA and CDR2 SQIVND (reference sequence). V lost 5 bases and J lost 6; bases outside the gene matches: 10. The CDR3 totals 15 residues. CDR3 nucleotides: TGTGCCAGTAGTTCCAACGACAGGGGGCCTCTCGAGCAGTACTTC. Amino acid sequence: CASSSNDRGPLEQYF.

The chain couples TRBV6-6 to TRBJ2-3; D is uncertain. This CDR3 region has 12 residues. Germline CDR1 MNHNY, CDR2 SVGAGI (reference sequence). Deletions cut 6 bases from V and 6 bases from J, with 10 bases between. CDR3 loop: CASSRWSDTQYF. CDR3 in DNA: TGTGCCAGCAGCAGGTGGTCGGATACGCAGTATTTT.

The chain joins TRBV7-9 to TRBJ1-1; D not certain. The CDR3 spans 16 residues. Per germline, CDR1 SEHNR and CDR2 FQNEAQ (reference sequence). V lost 4 bases and J 1 base, leaving 16 bases between the germline ends. The CDR3 protein is CASSSLREAGNTEAFF. Here the CDR3 DNA reads TGTGCCAGCAGCTCCCTCCGGGAGGCAGGGAACACTGAAGCTTTCTTT.

The rearrangement links TRBV14 to TRBJ2-7, with TRBD1 matching over 9 bases. The CDR3 is made up of 15 amino acids. The V gene end was trimmed by 4 bases and the J gene end by 2 bases; junction bases not matched to a gene: 6. Per the germline V gene, CDR1 is SGHDN and CDR2 is FVKESK. The CDR3 DNA follows: TGTGCCAGCAGCCCGCGAGGGACAGGGCCCTACGAGCAGTACTTC. Translating gives CASSPRGTGPYEQYF.

The rearrangement links TRBV4-1 to TRBJ2-7; 7 positions agree with TRBD1. The V gene end was trimmed by 3 bases and the J gene end by 5 bases; junction bases not matched to a gene: 13. This CDR3 region has 16 residues. CDR1 and CDR2 (germline): MGHRA, YSYEKL. In nucleotides, the CDR3 is TGCGCCAGCAGCCATTTTACCGGGACAGCCCGGGACGAGCAGTACTTC. Its translation is CASSHFTGTARDEQYF.

J is TRBJ1-1 and V is TRBV19; TRBD1 agrees at 9 bases. Germline assignment: CDR1 LNHDA and CDR2 SQIVND (reference sequence). This CDR3 contains 15 residues. The J segment lost 4 bases and the V segment lost 3 bases, leaving 6 bases of the junction unmatched. The DNA of the CDR3 is TGTGCCAGTAGTATTCTGACAGGGGGGAGCACTGAAGCTTTCTTT. This sequence encodes CASSILTGGSTEAFF.

This chain uses TRBV6-1 with TRBJ2-7; 8 bases are shared with TRBD1. This CDR3 has 13 residues. Germline trimming cut 2 bases from V and 10 bases from J; bases unmatched to any gene: 7. Looked up from germline, CDR1 is MNHNS and CDR2 is SASEGT. CDR3 loop: CASSEMGDRSQYF. CDR3 sequence (DNA): TGTGCCAGCAGTGAAATGGGGGACAGGTCTCAGTACTTC.

V gene TRBV15 combines with J gene TRBJ2-4, with 7 bases that match TRBD1. The V and J ends lost 3 bases and 3 bases, in that order; junction bases with no gene match: 8. Germline CDR1 LNHNV, CDR2 YYDKDF (reference sequence). The CDR3 contains 16 residues. The CDR3 spells CATSSAQTGYKNIQYF. The CDR3 coding sequence is TGTGCCACCAGCAGTGCCCAGACAGGGTACAAAAACATTCAGTACTTC.

The chain joins TRBV2 to TRBJ1-1; 9 bases are a match to TRBD1. The V gene's germline CDR1 is SNHLY and CDR2 FYNNEI. This CDR3 spans 15 amino acids. J lost 1 base, V lost 6 bases, and 6 bases had no gene match. The CDR3 region has the DNA TGTGCCAGCAGAGACCCGGGACAGGGGAACACTGAAGCTTTCTTT. The encoded protein is CASRDPGQGNTEAFF. Drawing the rest from reference TRBV2 and TRBJ1-1, the complete variable domain is EPEVTQTPSHQVTQMGQEVILRCVPISNHLYFYWYRQILGQKVEFLVSFYNNEISEKSEIFDDQFSVERPDGSNFTLKIRSTKLEDSAMYFCASRDPGQGNTEAFFGQGTRLTVV.

This clone has a single count. The DNA of the CDR3 is TGTGCCAGCAGCGTAGGGGGCGGGAGCGCAGATACGCAGTATTTT. Protein: CASSVGGGSADTQYF. The rearrangement joins TRBV9 to TRBJ2-3; TRBD2 agrees at 7 bases. The CDR3 extends over 15 amino acids. Germline values: CDR1 SGDLS, CDR2 YYNGEE. The trim removed 0 bases at V and 4 bases at J, leaving 5 bases unmatched. The whole variable domain, filled in from reference TRBV9 and TRBJ2-3, reads DSGVTQTPKHLITATGQRVTLRCSPRSGDLSVYWYQQSLDQGLQFLIQYYNGEERAKGNILERFSAQQFPDLHSELNLSSLELGDSALYFCASSVGGGSADTQYFGPGTRLTVL.

The V call is TRBV6-1, the J call TRBJ2-3; perhaps TRBD1 as D (5 bases). Germline CDR1 MNHNS, CDR2 SASEGT. Between the trimmed V and J ends, which lost 5 bases and 2 bases, there was a span of 11 bases. This CDR3 has 14 residues. The CDR3 DNA reads as TGTGCCAGCAGTTGGACCAGGGACACAGATACGCAGTATTTT. It codes for CASSWTRDTDTQYF.

The DNA of the CDR3 is TGTGCCAGCAGTTTAAGGGGGGCGGGAGCGTACGAGCAGTACTTC. Its translation: CASSLRGAGAYEQYF. V usage is TRBV27 and J usage is TRBJ2-7; D may be TRBD2 (7 bases). This CDR3 has 15 residues. Germline CDR1 is MNHEY and CDR2 is SMNVEV (reference sequence). V was trimmed by 2 bases and J by 4 bases, leaving 15 bases between them.

CDR3 amino acids: CASSQAQEWAYEQYF. The CDR3 nucleotides read TGCGCCAGCAGCCAAGCACAAGAGTGGGCGTACGAGCAGTACTTC. This chain links TRBV4-1 with TRBJ2-7; D remains unclear. Trimming left V 1 base short and J 4 bases short, with 14 bases between. From germline, CDR1 is MGHRA and CDR2 YSYEKL. The CDR3 is 15 residues long.

The rearrangement links TRBV2 to TRBJ1-5; 7 positions match TRBD1. The germline CDR1 and CDR2 sequences are SNHLY and FYNNEI. Germline trimming cut 7 bases from V and 0 bases from J; bases unmatched to any gene: 12. The CDR3 covers 17 residues. Written as DNA, the CDR3 is TGTGCCAGCATCCGGGACAGAATCCTATTTAGCAATCAGCCCCAGCATTTT. Protein: CASIRDRILFSNQPQHF.

The chain combines TRBV7-6 with TRBJ2-3; the D gene is possibly TRBD1 (6 bases). The CDR3 length is 17 residues. Germline CDR1 SGHVS, CDR2 FNYEAQ. V lost 0 bases, J lost 1 base, and 14 bases lay in between. CDR3 coding DNA: TGTGCCAGCAGCTTAGCGGCCCTGGGGGCCGGCACAGATACGCAGTATTTT. Encoded protein: CASSLAALGAGTDTQYF.

The chain links TRBV30 to TRBJ1-1; no firm D call. Trimming removed 5 bases from V and 0 bases from J, with 10 bases in between. CDR1 and CDR2 from the germline V gene are GTSNPN and SVGIG (reference sequence). The CDR3 contains 13 residues. The CDR3 here is CAWGSAVNTEAFF. As DNA, the CDR3 is TGTGCCTGGGGAAGCGCAGTGAACACTGAAGCTTTCTTT.

The J gene is TRBJ2-7, the V gene TRBV7-3; a possible D gene is TRBD2 (6 bases). V was shortened by 2 bases and J by 6 bases, with 17 bases between the two germline ends. CDR3 length: 15 residues. CDR1 SGHTA and CDR2 FQGTGA come from the germline V gene. DNA for the CDR3: TGTGCCAGCAGCTTAGAGGCCCAAGGGAGGAGCGAGCAGTACTTC. As protein: CASSLEAQGRSEQYF.

The chain carries TRBV30 and TRBJ2-7; 9 nucleotides agree with TRBD1. J was trimmed by 5 bases and V by 0 bases; bases with no gene match: 5. This CDR3 comprises 14 residues. Germline V gives CDR1 GTSNPN, CDR2 SVGIG (reference sequence). The CDR3 nucleotides are TGTGCCTGGAGTGTATTCGGGACAGGGAACGAGCAGTACTTC. Encoded protein: CAWSVFGTGNEQYF. The full variable domain, with the rest looked up from reference TRBV30 and TRBJ2-7, is SQTIHQWPATLVQPVGSPLSLECTVEGTSNPNLYWYRQAAGRGLQLLFYSVGIGQISSEVPQNLSASRPQDRQFILSSKKLLLSDSGFYLCAWSVFGTGNEQYFGPGTRLTVT.

The gene calls are TRBV19 and TRBJ2-1; a possible D gene is TRBD2 (5 bases). Trimming took 1 base from V and 5 from J, leaving 12 bases between them. This CDR3 region has 15 residues. Germline CDR1 reads LNHDA; CDR2 reads SQIVND (reference sequence). The CDR3 region is CASSIVEGRDNEQFF. CDR3 coding DNA: TGTGCCAGTAGTATAGTTGAGGGTAGGGACAATGAGCAGTTCTTC.